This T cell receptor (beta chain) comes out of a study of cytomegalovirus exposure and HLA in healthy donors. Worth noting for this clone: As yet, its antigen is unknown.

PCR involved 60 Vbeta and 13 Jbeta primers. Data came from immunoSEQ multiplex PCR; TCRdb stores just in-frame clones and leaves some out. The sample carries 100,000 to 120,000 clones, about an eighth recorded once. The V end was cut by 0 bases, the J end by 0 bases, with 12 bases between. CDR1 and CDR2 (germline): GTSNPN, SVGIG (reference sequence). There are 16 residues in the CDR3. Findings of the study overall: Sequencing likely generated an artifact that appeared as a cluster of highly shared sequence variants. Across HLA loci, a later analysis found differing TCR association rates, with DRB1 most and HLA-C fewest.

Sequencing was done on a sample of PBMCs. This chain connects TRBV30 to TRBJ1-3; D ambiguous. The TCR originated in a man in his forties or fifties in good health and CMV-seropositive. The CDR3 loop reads CAWSVMDSSSGNTIYF. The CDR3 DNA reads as TGTGCCTGGAGTGTAATGGACTCAAGCTCTGGAAACACCATATATTTT.